The clone carrying this T cell receptor beta chain occurred a few times. Its antigen is unidentified. This CDR3 spans 14 amino acids. V lost 6 bases and J lost 6, with 14 bases in between. Germline-derived CDR1 and CDR2 are LNHDA and SQIVND (reference sequence). TCRdb reprocessed the reads via MiXCR and lists one record per CDR3 protein. The table includes around 740,000 distinct CDR3 sequences, roughly 36% detected once. The data originate from a study of T cell repertoires in cytomegalovirus infection. Whole-study context: Public TCR beta signatures indicated both CMV infection and matching HLA type. Study-level results: People with CMV and the relevant HLA were identified by cumulative public TCR beta family frequency. HLA-C-restricted, CMV-specific TCR beta clonotypes were dominant ex vivo.

The specimen sequenced was PBMCs. The receptor was isolated from a human donor in good health (CMV status not recorded). Some clones in this sample may be carry-over from other donors' samples. The chain is built from TRBV19 and TRBJ2-2; D gene unclear. This CDR3 is CASSSERMSGELFF. The DNA for the CDR3 is TGTGCCAGTAGCTCTGAACGTATGTCCGGGGAGCTGTTTTTT.